The clone carrying this T cell receptor beta chain was counted many times. The target antigen is unknown. This entry comes from a study of CD8+CD57+ T cells in acquired aplastic anemia. Across the whole study: Sorted CD4+ and CD8+ cells yielded DNA averaging about 3.1 ug. Study-level results: Patients did not significantly differ from controls in CD8+ Simpson's diversity. Overlapping CD8+ CDR3 repertoires of patients and controls contained approximately 28 shared sequences.

Genomic DNA constituted the template upon which TCR beta VDJ and CDR3 profiling was performed. TCRdb processed the reads anew with MiXCR; each CDR3 protein has one entry. The sample holds approximately 120,000 distinct CDR3 sequences, over 30% seen once. It was patients with CD8+CD57+ cell expansion by flow cytometry who were chosen for sequencing. This TCR derives from a human donor with aplastic anemia. The sample consisted of sorted CD4+, CD8+, or CD8+CD57+ T cells (not recorded which) from PBMCs.

Here the CDR3 reads CASSLEGGRNTIYF. In DNA form, the CDR3 reads TGTGCCAGCAGTTTAGAGGGGGGTAGAAACACCATATATTTT. V gene TRBV12-3 or TRBV12-4 combines with J gene TRBJ1-3; D is perhaps TRBD1 (6 bases). Trimming cost V 1 base and J 5 bases, with 9 bases left between them. The CDR3 is 14 amino acids.